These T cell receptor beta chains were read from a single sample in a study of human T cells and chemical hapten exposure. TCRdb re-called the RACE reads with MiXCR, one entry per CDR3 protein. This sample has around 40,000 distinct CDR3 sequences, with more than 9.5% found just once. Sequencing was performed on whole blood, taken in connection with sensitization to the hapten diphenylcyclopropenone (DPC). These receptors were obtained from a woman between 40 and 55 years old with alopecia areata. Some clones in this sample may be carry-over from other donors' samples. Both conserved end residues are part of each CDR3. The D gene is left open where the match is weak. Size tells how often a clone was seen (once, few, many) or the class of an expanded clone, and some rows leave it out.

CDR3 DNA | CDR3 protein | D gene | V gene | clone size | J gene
TGTGCCAGCTCACCAGGAACGACGGCAGTCAATCAGCCCCAGCATTTT | CASSPGTTAVNQPQHF | - | TRBV18 | many | TRBJ1-5
TGCAGCGTCGCGGGAGGGGACAGCGTCTACGAGCAGTACTTC | CSVAGGDSVYEQYF | TRBD2 | TRBV29-1 | many | TRBJ2-7
TGTGCCAGCAGCCCCCCGACCGGAGGGGAGCAGTACTTC | CASSPPTGGEQYF | - | TRBV28 | few | TRBJ2-7
TGCAGCGTTGTTGGGGGGACAGTTCAAGAGACCCAGTACTTC | CSVVGGTVQETQYF | - | TRBV29-1 | many | TRBJ2-5
TGTGCCAGCAGCGGACTAGCGGGAATTCGGAATGAGCAGTTCTTC | CASSGLAGIRNEQFF | TRBD2 | TRBV14 | - | TRBJ2-1
TGTGCCATCAGTGAGCCGGCTAGCGGGAGGGTAAACGAGCAGTACTTC | CAISEPASGRVNEQYF | TRBD2 | TRBV10-3 | - | TRBJ2-7
TGCAGTGCTAGGAGGACTAGCGGCACAGATACGCAGTATTTT | CSARRTSGTDTQYF | TRBD2 | TRBV20-1 | few | TRBJ2-3
TGCAGTGCTAGGGAACCCCTCTCCCTTTACGAGCAGTACTTC | CSAREPLSLYEQYF | - | TRBV20-1 | - | TRBJ2-7
TGTGCCAGCAGCCAAGAACCGGGGCGCTATTCACCCCTCCACTTT | CASSQEPGRYSPLHF | - | TRBV3-1 | - | TRBJ1-6
TGTGCCAGCAGCTCCCACATCCAGGGTTCTGGGGCCAACGTCCTGACTTTC | CASSSHIQGSGANVLTF | - | TRBV9 | - | TRBJ2-6
TGTGCCAGCAGGCATTCTAGCGGAGGGGCCCCTGAGCAGTTCTTC | CASRHSSGGAPEQFF | TRBD2 | TRBV7-9 | few | TRBJ2-1
TGCGCCAGCAGCAGAACAGGGGATGCCGCAGATACGCAGTATTTT | CASSRTGDAADTQYF | TRBD1 | TRBV5-1 | many | TRBJ2-3
TGTGCCAGCAGCGCGACTAGCGGCCACACAGATACGCAGTATTTT | CASSATSGHTDTQYF | TRBD2 | TRBV9 | many | TRBJ2-3
TGTGCCAGCAGCCCGGAGGGGGGTCCACAAGAGACCCAGTACTTC | CASSPEGGPQETQYF | - | TRBV4-2 | - | TRBJ2-5
TGTGCCAGCAGTAAGGGGGATCAGCCCCAGCATTTT | CASSKGDQPQHF | - | TRBV6-5 | many | TRBJ1-5
TGTGCCAGCAGCTTAGGCCTGCGATGGTCCGGGGAGCTGTTTTTT | CASSLGLRWSGELFF | - | TRBV7-2 | many | TRBJ2-2
TGTGCCATCAGTTTAGCGGGAGGGCGGAACGAGCAGTACTTC | CAISLAGGRNEQYF | TRBD2 | TRBV10-3 | few | TRBJ2-7
TGCGCCAGCAGCCAGGGGGGGACAGGGGCCCAGTTCACCTTC | CASSQGGTGAQFTF | TRBD1 | TRBV4-3 | many | TRBJ1-2
TGTGCCAGCACCCCGGGTAGCCGATCCTACGAGCAGTACTTC | CASTPGSRSYEQYF | - | TRBV28 | few | TRBJ2-7
TGTGCCAGCAGGGGAGATTCACCCCTCCACTTT | CASRGDSPLHF | - | TRBV28 | many | TRBJ1-6
TGTGCCAGCAGCCAAGGGACAGCCGGGGGGCCCCAGCATTTT | CASSQGTAGGPQHF | - | TRBV3-1 | - | TRBJ1-5
TGTGCCAGCAGACCCCGGGGGCGGTCGAACACCGGGGAGCTGTTTTTT | CASRPRGRSNTGELFF | - | TRBV28 | - | TRBJ2-2
TGTGCCGGCGCAACCCGGGACAGGGGCCCTAGCAATCAGCCCCAGCATTTT | CAGATRDRGPSNQPQHF | TRBD1 | TRBV28 | few | TRBJ1-5
TGTGCCATCAGTTCCGGAGGGGGGAACACTGAAGCTTTCTTT | CAISSGGGNTEAFF | - | TRBV10-3 | few | TRBJ1-1
TGTGCCAGCAGCTTCAACATTTTAAGCCCCGAAGCTTTCTTT | CASSFNILSPEAFF | - | TRBV7-2 | few | TRBJ1-1
TGTGCCAGCAGTTCCCCTAGCGGGGGAACCGGGGAGCTGTTTTTT | CASSSPSGGTGELFF | TRBD2 | TRBV28 | few | TRBJ2-2
TGTGCCAGCAGGCTAGCGGGAGCGGAGGGTGAGCAGTTCTTC | CASRLAGAEGEQFF | TRBD2 | TRBV28 | - | TRBJ2-1
TGTGCCATCAGTGAGTCGCGGGATCAGCCCCAGCATTTT | CAISESRDQPQHF | - | TRBV10-3 | - | TRBJ1-5
TGCAGCGTTGTTGACTTCTCCTACGAGCAGTACTTC | CSVVDFSYEQYF | - | TRBV29-1 | many | TRBJ2-7
TGCGCCAGCAGCCTTTGGAGGGCAGTGGGCGGCTATGGCTACACCTTC | CASSLWRAVGGYGYTF | - | TRBV4-1 | - | TRBJ1-2
TGCAGTGCTAGGCAGCCGAACACCGGGGAGCTGTTTTTT | CSARQPNTGELFF | - | TRBV20-1 | - | TRBJ2-2
TGTGCCATCAGTGATACAGGGAAGGGGGCCTCTGGGGCCAACGTCCTGACTTTC | CAISDTGKGASGANVLTF | TRBD1 | TRBV10-3 | many | TRBJ2-6
TGTGCCAGCTCAGCGGCAGGAGCTACCGGGGAGCTGTTTTTT | CASSAAGATGELFF | - | TRBV18 | many | TRBJ2-2
TGCAGCCCAGCACTGGATTCGGATACGCAGTATTTT | CSPALDSDTQYF | - | TRBV29-1 | few | TRBJ2-3
TGCGCCAGCAGCCAAGACGGCTTTTTCATGGATACGCAGTATTTT | CASSQDGFFMDTQYF | - | TRBV4-1 | - | TRBJ2-3
TGCAGCTTTTCCCGGGCCAGACTCTATGGCTACACCTTC | CSFSRARLYGYTF | - | TRBV29-1 | few | TRBJ1-2
TGTGCCAGCAGCCTCCACGCTGGGGGAGGTGAGCAGTTCTTC | CASSLHAGGGEQFF | - | TRBV11-3 | - | TRBJ2-1
TGTGCCAGCAGCTTAGAAACTAGCGGGGGCACCTACGAGCAGTACTTC | CASSLETSGGTYEQYF | TRBD2 | TRBV7-2 | many | TRBJ2-7
TGCGCCTCCAAGCGCAGGGCGGGTGAGAACACTGGAGCTTTCTTT | CASKRRAGENTGAFF | - | TRBV10-1 | - | TRBJ1-1
TGTGCCAGCAGCTTAGCTGGGCAGGGCGAGCAGTACTTC | CASSLAGQGEQYF | - | TRBV7-9 | - | TRBJ2-7
TGTGCCAGCACTATCTCACTAGCGGGAGGTGGAGAGACCCAGTACTTC | CASTISLAGGGETQYF | TRBD2 | TRBV6-1 | - | TRBJ2-5